This T cell receptor (beta chain) emerged from a study of blood T cell repertoires in COVID-19 (dated by TCRdb to the early 2020s). For context, the study as a whole: Samples from collaborators originated in the United States, Italy and Spain and spanned both the acute and convalescent phases of COVID-19. Samples came from the ongoing ImmuneRACE study (first 160 participants) plus 1,254 subjects from 6 global collaborators. Where available, HLA class I and class II types were taken from metadata supplied by the sample provider and were not determined by assay-based typing. The repertoires were made available in a free public database intended to serve as a resource for research on the immune response to SARS-CoV-2. Subjects who had been exposed to COVID-19, were actively infected with it, or had recovered from it provided the deeply sampled blood TCRbeta repertoires that made up the dataset. The sample metadata nearly always contained a de-identified subject ID, COVID-19 status, age in years and sex. The prospective study material was composed of cDNA or gDNA derived from T cells, B-cell-depleted T cells, or PBMCs. Broad study findings and their caveats: The amount of clinical and demographic metadata varied by source and participant and was provided uncurated.

Details on this clone: Its specific antigen is unknown. Per-nucleotide qualities are absent, and no much larger clonotype sits a single base away.

Collaborating institutions collected whole blood in K2EDTA tubes following their own protocols. Collaborator samples were shipped for TCRbeta analysis as frozen whole blood, isolated PBMCs, or DNA extracted from either sample type. At the junction V is shortened by 0 bases and J by 0 bases; bases outside the gene matches: 17. Including cysteine and phenylalanine, the CDR3 has 22 amino acids. The entry retains the CDR3 DNA only, 66 bases that are in frame from base 1. CDR1 and CDR2 are drawn from the germline V gene: MNHNS, SASEGT. The immunoSEQ Assay, a bias-controlled multiplex PCR, was used to amplify TCRbeta CDR3 regions from genomic DNA. For the original study's pipeline: The number of nucleated cells in each sample was estimated by amplification of reference gene primers within the assay. Sequence reads were collapsed and filtered to measure the absolute abundance of every unique TCRbeta CDR3 rearrangement. Productive Simpson clonality was computed per sample as the square root of Simpson's diversity index over productive rearrangements. What TCRdb holds here is the immuneACCESS table cut down to in-frame rearrangements. Part of the clones is not present; checked against another copy, under half of the missing clones reflect an unresolved V gene, and the others are unexplained. V and J calls and clone size follow that table, whereas D and trimming were derived from the DNA. The sample includes 20,000 to 30,000 clones, with around 61% observed a single time. The ten largest clones take up 7.3% of the sample.

The chain is encoded by TRBV6-1 joined to TRBJ2-7; the central 13 bases match TRBD2. This clonotype was obtained from a man in his 60s with active or convalescent COVID-19. Specimen: peripheral blood. The CDR3 protein is CASSEARQMVGLAGPYSYEQYF. The sequence in DNA is TGTGCCAGCAGTGAAGCTCGCCAGATGGTGGGACTAGCGGGGCCCTACTCCTACGAGCAGTACTTC.